This T cell receptor (beta chain) was retrieved from a study of blood T cell repertoires in COVID-19. Study at large: The samples span acute and convalescent COVID-19 from the United States, Italy and Spain. T cells, B-cell-depleted T cells, or PBMCs supplied cDNA or gDNA.

V gave up 3 bases and J gave up 4 bases; unmatched junction bases: 4. Germline CDR1 reads SGDLS; CDR2 reads YYNGEE. The CDR3 length is 13 residues. As processed by the authors: The assay estimated nucleated cells by amplifying reference gene primers. Generated by immunoSEQ multiplex PCR, the TCRdb table keeps only in-frame clones and is missing some. V and J calls and clone size are given by that table; D and trimming were obtained from the DNA. The top ten clones hold 0.7% to 0.95% of a sample with about 200,000 clones, 85% to 90% of them seen once. The V gene is TRBV9, the J gene TRBJ2-7; the match to TRBD2 covers 7 bases. The origin of this receptor is a woman aged 65 to 85 with acute or convalescent COVID-19. The sequenced sample was peripheral blood. The CDR3 DNA is TGTGCCAGCAGCGCGGGAGGACAATACGAGCAGTACTTC. Translated: CASSAGGQYEQYF.